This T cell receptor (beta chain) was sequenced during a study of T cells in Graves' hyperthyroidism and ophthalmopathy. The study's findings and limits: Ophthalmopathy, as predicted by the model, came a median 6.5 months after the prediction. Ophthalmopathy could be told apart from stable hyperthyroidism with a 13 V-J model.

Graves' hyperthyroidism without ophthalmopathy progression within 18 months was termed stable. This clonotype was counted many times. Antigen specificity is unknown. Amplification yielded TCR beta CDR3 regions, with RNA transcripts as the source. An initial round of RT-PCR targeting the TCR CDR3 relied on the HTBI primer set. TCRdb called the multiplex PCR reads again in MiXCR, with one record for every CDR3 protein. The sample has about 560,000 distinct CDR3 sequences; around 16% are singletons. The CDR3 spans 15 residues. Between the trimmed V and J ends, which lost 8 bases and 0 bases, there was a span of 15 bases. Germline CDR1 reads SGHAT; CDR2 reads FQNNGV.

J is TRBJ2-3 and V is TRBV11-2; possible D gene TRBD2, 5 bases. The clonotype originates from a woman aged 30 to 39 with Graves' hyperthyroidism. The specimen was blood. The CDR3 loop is CASYSPDLSTDTQYF. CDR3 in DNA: TGTGCCAGCTACTCGCCGGACTTGAGCACAGATACGCAGTATTTT. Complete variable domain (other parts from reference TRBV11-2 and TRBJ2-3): EAGVAQSPRYKIIEKRQSVAFWCNPISGHATLYWYQQILGQGPKLLIQFQNNGVVDDSQLPKDRFSAERLKGVDSTLKIQPAKLEDSAVYLCASYSPDLSTDTQYFGPGTRLTVL.